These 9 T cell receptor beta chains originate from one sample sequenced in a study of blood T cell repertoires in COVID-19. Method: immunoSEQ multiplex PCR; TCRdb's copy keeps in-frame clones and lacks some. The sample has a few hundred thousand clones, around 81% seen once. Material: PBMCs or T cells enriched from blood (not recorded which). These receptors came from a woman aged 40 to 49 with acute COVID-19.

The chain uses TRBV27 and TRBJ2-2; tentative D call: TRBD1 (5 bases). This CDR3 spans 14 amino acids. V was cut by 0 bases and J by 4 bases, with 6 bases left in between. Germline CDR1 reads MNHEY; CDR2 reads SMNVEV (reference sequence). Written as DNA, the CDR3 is TGTGCCAGCAGTTTATCCAGGGTCACCGGGGAGCTGTTTTTT. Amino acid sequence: CASSLSRVTGELFF.

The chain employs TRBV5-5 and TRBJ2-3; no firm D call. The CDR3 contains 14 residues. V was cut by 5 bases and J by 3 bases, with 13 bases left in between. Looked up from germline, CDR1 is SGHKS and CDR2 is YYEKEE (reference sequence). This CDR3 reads CASRVPGPTDTQYF. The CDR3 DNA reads TGTGCCAGCAGGGTCCCAGGCCCAACAGATACGCAGTATTTT.

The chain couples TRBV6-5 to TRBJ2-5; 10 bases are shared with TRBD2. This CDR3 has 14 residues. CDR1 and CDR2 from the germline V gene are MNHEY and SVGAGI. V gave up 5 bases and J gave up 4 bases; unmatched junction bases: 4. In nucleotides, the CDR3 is TGTGCCAGCAGTCAGAGGACTAGCGGAGAGACCCAGTACTTC. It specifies CASSQRTSGETQYF.

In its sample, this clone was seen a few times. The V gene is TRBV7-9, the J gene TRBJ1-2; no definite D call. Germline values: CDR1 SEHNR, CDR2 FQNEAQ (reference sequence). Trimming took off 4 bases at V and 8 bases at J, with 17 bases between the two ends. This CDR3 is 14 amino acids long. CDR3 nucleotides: TGTGCCAGCAGCTCGAGTGCGCCCGGAGGAGGCTACACCTTC. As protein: CASSSSAPGGGYTF.

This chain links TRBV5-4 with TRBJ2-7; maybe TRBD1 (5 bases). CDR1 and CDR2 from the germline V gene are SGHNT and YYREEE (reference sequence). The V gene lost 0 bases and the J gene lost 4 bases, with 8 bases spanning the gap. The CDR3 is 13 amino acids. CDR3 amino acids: CASSLVQGYEQYF. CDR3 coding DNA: TGTGCCAGCAGCTTGGTTCAGGGATACGAGCAGTACTTC.

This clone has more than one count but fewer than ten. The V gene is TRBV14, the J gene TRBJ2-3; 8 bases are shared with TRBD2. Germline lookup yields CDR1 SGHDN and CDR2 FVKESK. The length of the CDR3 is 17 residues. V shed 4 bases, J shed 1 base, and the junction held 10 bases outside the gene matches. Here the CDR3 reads CASSPGLAPEGTDTQYF. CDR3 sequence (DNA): TGTGCCAGCAGCCCCGGACTAGCCCCTGAAGGCACAGATACGCAGTATTTT. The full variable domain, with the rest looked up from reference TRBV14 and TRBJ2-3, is EAGVTQFPSHSVIEKGQTVTLRCDPISGHDNLYWYRRVMGKEIKFLLHFVKESKQDESGMPNNRFLAERTGGTYSTLKVQPAELEDSGVYFCASSPGLAPEGTDTQYFGPGTRLTVL.

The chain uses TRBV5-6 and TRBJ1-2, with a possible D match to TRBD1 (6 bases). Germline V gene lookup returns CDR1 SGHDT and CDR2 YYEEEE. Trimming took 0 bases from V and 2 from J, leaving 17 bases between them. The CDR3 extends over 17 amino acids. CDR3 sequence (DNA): TGTGCCAGCAGCTTGGCCATGGGGGCTCTCCCAAACTATGGCTACACCTTC. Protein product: CASSLAMGALPNYGYTF. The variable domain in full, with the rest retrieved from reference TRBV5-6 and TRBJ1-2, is DAGVTQSPTHLIKTRGQQVTLRCSPKSGHDTVSWYQQALGQGPQFIFQYYEEEERQRGNFPDRFSGHQFPNYSSELNVNALLLGDSALYLCASSLAMGALPNYGYTFGSGTRLTVV.

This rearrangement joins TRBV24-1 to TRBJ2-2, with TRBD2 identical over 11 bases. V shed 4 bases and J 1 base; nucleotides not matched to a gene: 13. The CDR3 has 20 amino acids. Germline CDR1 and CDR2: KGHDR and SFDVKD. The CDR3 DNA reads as TGTGCCACCAGTGACCCTCTGGGCGGTAGCGGGGGGGTGAACACCGGGGAGCTGTTTTTT. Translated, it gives CATSDPLGGSGGVNTGELFF.

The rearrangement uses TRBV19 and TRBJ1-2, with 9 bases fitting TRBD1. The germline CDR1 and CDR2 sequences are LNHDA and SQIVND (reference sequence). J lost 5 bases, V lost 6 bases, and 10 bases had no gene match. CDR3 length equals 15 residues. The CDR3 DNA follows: TGTGCCAGTAGGAGAAGGGACAGGGATTTTTATGGCTACACCTTC. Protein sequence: CASRRRDRDFYGYTF.